This entry lists 23 T cell receptor beta chains sequenced from one sample in a study of human versus mouse CDR3 diversity and MHC coevolution. This table comes from immunoSEQ multiplex PCR, and its TCRdb copy is limited to in-frame clones, with some not included. The sample lists 75,000 to 90,000 clones, just under 95% occurring once. Sequencing was done on a sample of naive CD4+ T cells from blood. Subset indicated: CD45RO-negative CD62L-positive naive CD4 T cells. All receptors derive from a person aged 30 to 70 in good health.

This clone was recorded a few times. The chain links TRBV6-6 to TRBJ1-5; 9 bases align to TRBD1. Looked up from germline, CDR1 is MNHNY and CDR2 is SVGAGI (reference sequence). The V gene end was trimmed by 4 bases and the J gene end by 0 bases; junction bases not matched to a gene: 1. The CDR3 has 15 amino acids. For the CDR3, the DNA is TGTGCCAGCAGTTGGACAGGGGATAGCAATCAGCCCCAGCATTTT. This encodes CASSWTGDSNQPQHF.

V is TRBV28 and J is TRBJ2-7, with D unresolved. The germline gives CDR1 MDHEN, CDR2 SYDVKM. The V end was cut by 4 bases, the J end by 2 bases, with 12 bases between. This CDR3 has 14 amino acids. DNA of the CDR3: TGTGCCAGCAGTTCGCCGCGGCCCCCCTACGAGCAGTACTTC. Translated: CASSSPRPPYEQYF. The whole variable domain, filled in from reference TRBV28 and TRBJ2-7, reads DVKVTQSSRYLVKRTGEKVFLECVQDMDHENMFWYRQDPGLGLRLIYFSYDVKMKEKGDIPEGYSVSREKKERFSLILESASTNQTSMYLCASSSPRPPYEQYFGPGTRLTVT.

This sequence joins TRBV7-6 and TRBJ2-3, with 8 positions matching TRBD2. Germline values: CDR1 SGHVS, CDR2 FNYEAQ. The CDR3 contains 17 residues. V lost 3 bases and J lost 2; bases outside the gene matches: 10. The CDR3: CASSFPSGSRNTDTQYF. The CDR3 DNA sequence: TGTGCCAGCAGCTTCCCAAGCGGGAGCCGTAACACAGATACGCAGTATTTT.

On this clone itself: The junction differs from germline at one of its ends, possibly a read error. The V and J genes are TRBV28 and TRBJ1-1; the D gene is possibly TRBD1 (6 bases). Germline CDR1 reads MDHEN; CDR2 reads SYDVKM. The CDR3 sequence is 14 residues long. As DNA, the CDR3 is TGTGCCGGCAGTCTTCCCAGGGGAGACACTGAAGCTTTCTTT. Amino acids: CAGSLPRGDTEAFF.

The sample holds one count of this clone. V and J are TRBV18 and TRBJ1-2; 7 bases are a match to TRBD1. The junction had 8 bases not matched to a gene; V was cut back by 2 bases and J by 2 bases. The germline gives CDR1 KGHSH, CDR2 LQKENI. CDR3 length: 16 residues. The CDR3 protein is CASSPKPGQSNYGYTF. The DNA of the CDR3 is TGTGCCAGCTCACCAAAACCGGGACAGTCAAACTATGGCTACACCTTC.

The V and J genes are TRBV4-1 and TRBJ2-3; 10 bases align to TRBD2. The CDR3 runs 20 residues. V gave up 0 bases and J gave up 2 bases; unmatched junction bases: 14. Germline V CDR1 and CDR2: MGHRA, YSYEKL. Written as DNA, the CDR3 is TGCGCCAGCAGCCAAGATCAGGTGACTAGCGGGTCTTCCTACACAGATACGCAGTATTTT. This gives the protein CASSQDQVTSGSSYTDTQYF.

The V call is TRBV4-3, the J call TRBJ2-1; 11 bases are shared with TRBD2. The CDR3 is made up of 18 amino acids. Trimming cost V 1 base and J 3 bases; bases outside gene matches: 8. CDR1 LGHNA and CDR2 YSLEER come from the germline V gene. The CDR3 coding sequence is TGCGCCAGCAGCCAAGGTGGTAGCGGGGGGGCCAACTACAATGAGCAGTTCTTC. Translated: CASSQGGSGGANYNEQFF.

A few counts support this clone. The DNA of the CDR3 is TGTGCCAGCGCTACAGGGGGCCGCAATCAGCCCCAGCATTTT. This gives the protein CASATGGRNQPQHF. The rearrangement links TRBV28 to TRBJ1-5; 9 bases match TRBD1. Germline V gene lookup returns CDR1 MDHEN and CDR2 SYDVKM. This CDR3 region has 14 residues. V was clipped by 8 bases and J by 2 bases; unmatched bases: 4.

This chain links TRBV7-3 with TRBJ2-7; D might be TRBD1 (7 bases). The CDR3 totals 15 residues. V shed 5 bases and J shed 2 bases, with 16 bases lying between them. In germline, CDR1 is SGHTA, CDR2 FQGTGA. The CDR3 DNA reads TGTGCCAGCAGCCCCGGAGGGACAGTGCCCTACGAGCAGTACTTC. It translates to CASSPGGTVPYEQYF.

V and J are TRBV6-5 and TRBJ2-5; possibly TRBD1 for D (6 bases). The closer fit of TRBJ2-7 to the DNA end suggests the J call may be wrong. Germline V CDR1 and CDR2: MNHEY, SVGAGI. This CDR3 has 14 residues. Here the CDR3 DNA reads TGTGCCAGCACCAACAGGGACGGTGGGGGCGAGCAGTACTTC. The encoded protein is CASTNRDGGGEQYF.

The chain is built from TRBV5-6 and TRBJ2-3; 11 nucleotides agree with TRBD1. V gave up 4 bases and J gave up 4 bases; unmatched junction bases: 5. This CDR3 is built from 15 residues. Germline CDR1 SGHDT, CDR2 YYEEEE. The CDR3 DNA sequence: TGTGCCAGCAGCCGGGACAGGGGGTTGGCAGATACGCAGTATTTT. Amino acids: CASSRDRGLADTQYF.

The rearrangement links TRBV9 to TRBJ2-5, with 7 bases aligning to TRBD1. The V gene end was trimmed by 0 bases and the J gene end by 5 bases; junction bases not matched to a gene: 4. The CDR3 has 14 residues. Per germline, CDR1 SGDLS and CDR2 YYNGEE. For the CDR3, the DNA is TGTGCCAGCAGCGTAGGACAGGGCCAGGAGACCCAGTACTTC. It codes for CASSVGQGQETQYF.

The chain uses TRBV18 and TRBJ2-7; 8 nucleotides match TRBD2. The ends lost 6 bases at V and 5 bases at J; junction bases unmatched: 12. The V gene's germline CDR1 is KGHSH and CDR2 LQKENI. There are 15 residues in the CDR3. For the CDR3, the DNA is TGTGCCAGCTCCCGAGAAGCGGGGGCGCTCCACGAGCAGTACTTC. Its protein product is CASSREAGALHEQYF. Variable domain in full (rest from reference TRBV18 and TRBJ2-7): NAGVMQNPRHLVRRRGQEARLRCSPMKGHSHVYWYRQLPEEGLKFMVYLQKENIIDESGMPKERFSAEFPKEGPSILRIQQVVRGDSAAYFCASSREAGALHEQYFGPGTRLTVT.

DNA for the CDR3: TGTGCCAGCAGTGACTCGAACAGGGGAACTGAAGCTTTCTTT. This translates into CASSDSNRGTEAFF. The chain recombines TRBV6-4 with TRBJ1-1, with 7 bases fitting TRBD1. From germline, CDR1 is MRHNA and CDR2 SNTAGT. There are 14 residues in the CDR3. V lost 0 bases, J lost 5 bases, and 3 bases stayed unmatched.

The chain is built from TRBV23-1 and TRBJ1-1, with D perhaps TRBD1 (5 bases). TRBV23-1 is an open reading frame, and its role is uncertain. The CDR3 covers 17 residues. The germline V and J ends were trimmed by 2 bases and 1 base, with 17 bases remaining between them. CDR3 residues: CASSQNPRVIKNTEAFF. The CDR3 nucleotides are TGCGCCAGCAGTCAAAACCCCAGGGTCATTAAGAACACTGAAGCTTTCTTT.

The rearrangement links TRBV2 to TRBJ2-7; tentative D call: TRBD1 (5 bases). The CDR3 length is 14 residues. With 4 bases removed from V and 2 bases from J, the gap between germline ends came to 12 bases. Per germline, CDR1 SNHLY and CDR2 FYNNEI. CDR3 sequence: CASSAQGSAYEQYF. CDR3 coding DNA: TGTGCCAGCAGTGCTCAGGGTTCTGCCTACGAGCAGTACTTC.

The gene calls are TRBV30 and TRBJ1-1; D may be TRBD1 (6 bases). Trimming shortened V by 4 bases and J by 11 bases, and 20 bases separated the two germline ends. Per germline, CDR1 GTSNPN and CDR2 SVGIG (reference sequence). CDR3 length: 13 residues. The DNA of the CDR3 is TGTGCCTGGATTACCTCTCCAGGGGTAGAGGCTTTCTTT. Amino acid sequence: CAWITSPGVEAFF.

The chain uses TRBV7-3 and TRBJ1-2; 10 positions match TRBD1. The germline gives CDR1 SGHTA, CDR2 FQGTGA. The CDR3 is 15 amino acids. Trimming took 5 bases from V and 4 from J; bases not matched to a gene: 7. CDR3 protein: CASSPRQGAGYGYTF. DNA of the CDR3: TGTGCCAGCAGCCCTCGACAGGGGGCCGGCTATGGCTACACCTTC.

About this clone: A junction boundary mismatches the germline segment, possibly from a read error. This CDR3 is CASSPDEKEACF. The DNA of the CDR3 is TGTGCCAGCTCACCAGATGAGAAAGAAGCTTGCTTT. The V and J genes are TRBV18 and TRBJ1-1; D not certain. Germline loops: CDR1 KGHSH, CDR2 LQKENI. CDR3 length: 12 amino acids.

V usage is TRBV5-1 and J usage is TRBJ1-4, with 8 nucleotides matching TRBD1. There are 15 residues in the CDR3. Germline V gene data show CDR1 as SGHRS and CDR2 as YFSETQ. The V segment lost 0 bases and the J segment 5 bases; nucleotides outside the gene matches: 3. CDR3 sequence reads: CASSLGQGLNEKLFF. The CDR3 DNA is TGCGCCAGCAGCTTGGGACAGGGGCTAAATGAAAAACTGTTTTTT.

This sequence joins TRBV5-4 and TRBJ2-5; 11 bases map to TRBD2. V shed 3 bases, J shed 4 bases, and the junction held 5 bases outside the gene matches. This CDR3 is built from 15 residues. Germline V CDR1 and CDR2: SGHNT, YYREEE (reference sequence). This chain's CDR3 is CASSYSGGGGETQYF. The CDR3 nucleotides are TGTGCCAGCAGCTATAGCGGGGGGGGAGGAGAGACCCAGTACTTC.

V gene TRBV6-1 combines with J gene TRBJ2-5, with D tentatively TRBD1 (7 bases). Germline assignment: CDR1 MNHNS and CDR2 SASEGT. V gave up 0 bases and J gave up 5 bases, with 13 bases separating them. CDR3 size: 15 residues. The DNA for the CDR3 is TGTGCCAGCAGTGAAGCGCCGACAGGGAGGGAGACCCAGTACTTC. This codes for CASSEAPTGRETQYF.

The rearrangement links TRBV10-3 to TRBJ2-5; D unresolved. Germline CDR1 reads ENHRY; CDR2 reads SYGVKD. The CDR3 length is 14 residues. V lost 0 bases and J lost 0, with 5 bases in between. CDR3 bases: TGTGCCATCAGTGAGTCCGGGTACCAAGAGACCCAGTACTTC. Its translation is CAISESGYQETQYF.